Following are 4 T cell receptor beta chains from one sample sequenced in a study of blood T cells in healthy people across ages. It was with a sample-barcoded 5' primer and a J-beta primer mix that a second PCR of roughly 7 to 12 cycles was run. MiXCR, run by TCRdb on the 5' RACE reads, gives a single entry per CDR3 protein. The sample records around 1,800,000 distinct CDR3 sequences, roughly two fifths being singletons. Sequencing was performed on blood. The receptors here all came from a human donor in good health.

The chain links TRBV7-9 to TRBJ2-1; 8 nucleotides line up with TRBD1. V lost 1 base to trimming and J lost 6 bases; unmatched junction nucleotides: 8. Looked up from germline, CDR1 is SEHNR and CDR2 is FQNEAQ (reference sequence). The CDR3 extends over 16 amino acids. CDR3 coding DNA: TGTGCCAGCAGCTTAGGGTACGGGACAGGTAGCAATGAGCAGTTCTTC. Its translation is CASSLGYGTGSNEQFF. The variable domain in full, with the rest retrieved from reference TRBV7-9 and TRBJ2-1, is DTGVSQNPRHKITKRGQNVTFRCDPISEHNRLYWYRQTLGQGPEFLTYFQNEAQLEKSRLLSDRFSAERPKGSFSTLEIQRTEQGDSAMYLCASSLGYGTGSNEQFFGPGTRLTVL.

This chain links TRBV5-1 with TRBJ2-7; D call uncertain. Near its end, the DNA agrees better with TRBJ2-4, so the J call may be wrong. The germline CDR1 and CDR2 sequences are SGHRS and YFSETQ. This CDR3 comprises 14 residues. The CDR3 sequence: CASGPEPAQNIQYF. Here the CDR3 DNA reads TGCGCCAGCGGGCCGGAACCAGCTCAAAACATTCAGTACTTC.

The chain joins TRBV6-5 to TRBJ1-2; D not resolved. The CDR3 consists of 12 residues. V was clipped by 2 bases and J by 8 bases, with 9 bases between them. Germline V gene data show CDR1 as MNHEY and CDR2 as SVGAGI. CDR3: CASSYMGIGYTF. The CDR3 DNA reads as TGTGCCAGCAGTTACATGGGAATCGGCTACACCTTC.

This chain joins TRBV12-3 or TRBV12-4 and TRBJ2-7; D ambiguous. Matching the DNA end better, TRBJ2-5 makes the J call doubtful. The CDR3 is made up of 15 amino acids. The CDR3 nucleotides read TGTGCCAGCAGTTTAGTGGTGGGCCTTTGGGAGACCCAGTACTTC. Its protein product is CASSLVVGLWETQYF.